This T cell receptor (beta chain) was recovered during a study of T cell clonotyping in hematopoietic cell transplantation. Study-level results: After transplant, recipient diversity fell while pathologically expanded clonotypes grew through day 180.

On this clone itself: Its specificity is not known.

Repertoires were generated with immunoSEQ multiplex PCR, while TCRdb's copy carries only in-frame clones and drops some. The sample holds approximately 6,200 clones, roughly nine tenths seen once. CDR1 is SGDLS, CDR2 YYNGEE, per germline. The CDR3 spans 15 residues. Trimming removed 4 bases from V and 1 base from J, with 12 bases in between. The TCR sequence derives from a female patient aged 50-65 years who had an allogeneic stem cell transplant from an unrelated donor, so T cells may come from the graft donor. Some clones in this sample may be carry-over from other donors' samples. V gene TRBV9 combines with J gene TRBJ2-1; the D gene could be TRBD1 or TRBD2 (5 bases each). The specimen was peripheral blood mononuclear cells, collected 100 days after allogeneic stem cell transplant. The CDR3, as DNA: TGTGCCAGCAGCTGGGGGAGTAAGTCCTACAATGAGCAGTTCTTC. Residues: CASSWGSKSYNEQFF.